These T cell receptor beta chains were read from a single sample in a study of shared clonotypes between healthy human individuals. The assay was immunoSEQ multiplex PCR, and TCRdb's table has in-frame clones only and misses some. Altogether about 470,000 clones are present, 79% being singletons, with the ten largest covering about 13%. The sample comprised PBMCs. These receptors came from a middle-aged woman in good health. Some clones in this sample may be carry-over from other donors' samples. Each CDR3 is given with its conserved first and last residue.

V gene	J gene	CDR3 protein
TRBV7-2	TRBJ2-1	CASSSGRAKSSDEQFF
TRBV9	TRBJ2-2	CASSPRRGLDTGELFF
TRBV9	TRBJ2-1	CASSVRGNSYNEQFF
TRBV18	TRBJ1-5	CASSPTGGGNQPQHF
TRBV10-1	TRBJ2-4	CASTFGQGTKNIQYF
TRBV11-1	TRBJ1-1	CASSLERETEAFF
TRBV19	TRBJ2-3	CASSIVGLAGASAYGDTQYF
TRBV7-2	TRBJ2-7	CASSLAGTTSYEQYF
TRBV7-8	TRBJ2-1	CASRGSYNEQFF
TRBV6-1	TRBJ2-5	CASSEVLGLAGEETQYF
TRBV19	TRBJ1-2	CASSIPGEWSGYTF
TRBV2	TRBJ1-1	CASRTGMNTEAFF
TRBV11-1	TRBJ1-2	CASSPGGRGPVVLYGYTF
TRBV27	TRBJ2-3	CASSRDPGTSGRGDTQYF
TRBV7-2	TRBJ2-5	CASSPGLGWGAISETQYF
TRBV7-2	TRBJ2-2	CASSPKRGSGTGELFF
TRBV6-5	TRBJ2-5	CASSYSIVAGGGEQYF
TRBV28	TRBJ1-4	CAWGEDSTEKLFF
TRBV28	TRBJ2-3	CASSPRDRGRVSDTQYF
TRBV5-1	TRBJ2-1	CASSPLTSGSSYNEQFF
TRBV25-1	TRBJ2-5	CASSENRGGETQYF
TRBV11-2	TRBJ1-1	CASSFGMLNTEAFF
TRBV5-1	TRBJ1-2	CASSDPGQGNGYTF
TRBV6-1	TRBJ2-2	CASTLRTGELFF
TRBV6-5	TRBJ1-1	CASSLDRGTEAFF
TRBV18	TRBJ2-7	CASSPLTGGVDEQYF
TRBV5-1	TRBJ2-1	CASSLEGPPDNEQFF
TRBV7-9	TRBJ2-1	CASSPPGIPYNEQFF